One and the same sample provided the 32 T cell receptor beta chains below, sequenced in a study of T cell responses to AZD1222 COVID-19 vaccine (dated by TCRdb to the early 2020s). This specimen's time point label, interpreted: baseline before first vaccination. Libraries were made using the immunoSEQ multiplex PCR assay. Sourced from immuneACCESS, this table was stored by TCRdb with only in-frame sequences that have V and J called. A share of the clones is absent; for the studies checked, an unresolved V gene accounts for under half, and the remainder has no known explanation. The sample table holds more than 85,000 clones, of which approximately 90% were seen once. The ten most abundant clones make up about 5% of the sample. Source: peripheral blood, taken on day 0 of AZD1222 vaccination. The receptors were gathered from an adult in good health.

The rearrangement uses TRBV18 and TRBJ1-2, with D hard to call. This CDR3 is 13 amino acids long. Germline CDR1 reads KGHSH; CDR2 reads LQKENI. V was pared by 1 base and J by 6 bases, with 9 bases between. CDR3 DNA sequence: TGTGCCAGCTCACCACAACTGGAGCATGGCTACACCTTC. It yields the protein CASSPQLEHGYTF.

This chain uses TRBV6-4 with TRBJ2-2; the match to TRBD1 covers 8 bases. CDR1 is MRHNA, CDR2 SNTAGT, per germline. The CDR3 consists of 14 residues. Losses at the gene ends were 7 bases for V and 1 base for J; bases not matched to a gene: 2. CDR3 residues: CASKGQENTGELFF. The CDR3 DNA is TGTGCCAGCAAGGGACAGGAGAACACCGGGGAGCTGTTTTTT.

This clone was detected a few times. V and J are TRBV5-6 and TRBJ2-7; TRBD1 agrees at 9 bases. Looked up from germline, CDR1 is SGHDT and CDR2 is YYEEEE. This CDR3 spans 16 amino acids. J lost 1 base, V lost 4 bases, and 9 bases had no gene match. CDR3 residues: CASSPWDRALSYEQYF. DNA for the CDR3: TGTGCCAGCAGCCCCTGGGACAGGGCCTTGTCCTACGAGCAGTACTTC.

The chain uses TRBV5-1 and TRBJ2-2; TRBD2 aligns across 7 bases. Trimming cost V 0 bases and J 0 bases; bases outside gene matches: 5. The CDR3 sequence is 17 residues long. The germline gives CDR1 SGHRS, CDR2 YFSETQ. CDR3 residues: CASSLAPGLTNTGELFF. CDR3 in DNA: TGCGCCAGCAGCTTGGCCCCGGGACTAACGAACACCGGGGAGCTGTTTTTT.

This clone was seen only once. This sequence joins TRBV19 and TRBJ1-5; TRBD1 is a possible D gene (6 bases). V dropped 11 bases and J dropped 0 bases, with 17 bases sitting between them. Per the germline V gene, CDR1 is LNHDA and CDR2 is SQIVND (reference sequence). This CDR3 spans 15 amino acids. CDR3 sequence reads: CASKTGHFSNQPQHF. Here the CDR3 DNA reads TGTGCCTCGAAGACAGGACACTTTAGCAATCAGCCCCAGCATTTT.

CDR3 in amino acids: CASSSWGGRQSPGGYTF. In nucleotides, the CDR3 is TGTGCCAGCAGCTCCTGGGGGGGCCGACAGTCCCCGGGTGGCTACACCTTC. The V call is TRBV7-9, the J call TRBJ1-2; tentatively, D is TRBD1 (6 bases). The length of the CDR3 is 17 residues. Between the trimmed V and J ends, which lost 4 bases and 7 bases, there was a span of 25 bases. Germline CDR1 is SEHNR and CDR2 is FQNEAQ (reference sequence).

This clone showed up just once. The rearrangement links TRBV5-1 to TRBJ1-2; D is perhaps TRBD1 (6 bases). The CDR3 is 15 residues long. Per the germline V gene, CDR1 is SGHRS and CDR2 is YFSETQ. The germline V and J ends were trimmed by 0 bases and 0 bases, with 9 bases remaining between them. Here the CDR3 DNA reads TGCGCCAGCAGCTTGGGGACAGTTACTAACTATGGCTACACCTTC. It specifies CASSLGTVTNYGYTF.

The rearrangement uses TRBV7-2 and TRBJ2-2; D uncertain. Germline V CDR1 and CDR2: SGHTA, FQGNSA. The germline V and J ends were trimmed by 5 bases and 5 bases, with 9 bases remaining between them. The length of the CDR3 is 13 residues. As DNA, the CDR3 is TGTGCCAGCAGCCCCGGACGGACCGGGGAGCTGTTTTTT. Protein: CASSPGRTGELFF. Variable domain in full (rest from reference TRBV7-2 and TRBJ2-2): GAGVSQSPSNKVTEKGKDVELRCDPISGHTALYWYRQSLGQGLEFLIYFQGNSAPDKSGLPSDRFSAERTGGSVSTLTIQRTQQEDSAVYLCASSPGRTGELFFGEGSRLTVL.

In nucleotides, the CDR3 is TGTGCCAGCAGCTTATTCGGGAGTCGAGAGACCCAGTACTTC. Its protein is CASSLFGSRETQYF. V gene TRBV7-8 combines with J gene TRBJ2-5; D is perhaps TRBD2 (6 bases). Germline V gene lookup returns CDR1 SGHVS and CDR2 FQNEAQ. Trimming stripped 2 bases from V and 4 bases from J, with 11 bases between. This CDR3 has 14 amino acids.

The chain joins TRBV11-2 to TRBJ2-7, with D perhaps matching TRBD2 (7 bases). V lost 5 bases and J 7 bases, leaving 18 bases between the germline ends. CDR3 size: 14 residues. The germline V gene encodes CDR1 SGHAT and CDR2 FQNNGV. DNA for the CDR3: TGTGCCAGCAGCCCAACGGGGGGCGGGAGAGAGCAGTACTTC. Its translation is CASSPTGGGREQYF.

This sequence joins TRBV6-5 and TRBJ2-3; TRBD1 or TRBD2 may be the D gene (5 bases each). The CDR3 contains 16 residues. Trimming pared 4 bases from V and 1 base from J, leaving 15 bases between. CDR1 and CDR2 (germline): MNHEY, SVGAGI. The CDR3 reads CASSFRQFGGTDTQYF. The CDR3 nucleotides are TGTGCCAGCAGTTTTCGACAGTTCGGGGGCACAGATACGCAGTATTTT.

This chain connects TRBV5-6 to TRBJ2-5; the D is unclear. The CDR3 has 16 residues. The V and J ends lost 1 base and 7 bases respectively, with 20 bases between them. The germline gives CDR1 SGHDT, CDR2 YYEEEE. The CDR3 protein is CASSLRVGIQTGTQYF. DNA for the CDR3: TGTGCCAGCAGCTTGAGGGTCGGTATACAGACGGGGACCCAGTACTTC.

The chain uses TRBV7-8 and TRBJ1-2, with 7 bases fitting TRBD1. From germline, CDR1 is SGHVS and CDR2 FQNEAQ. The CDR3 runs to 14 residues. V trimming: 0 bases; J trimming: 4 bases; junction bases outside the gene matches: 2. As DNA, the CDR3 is TGTGCCAGCAGCTTAGCGCACAGGGGCTATGGCTACACCTTC. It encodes CASSLAHRGYGYTF.

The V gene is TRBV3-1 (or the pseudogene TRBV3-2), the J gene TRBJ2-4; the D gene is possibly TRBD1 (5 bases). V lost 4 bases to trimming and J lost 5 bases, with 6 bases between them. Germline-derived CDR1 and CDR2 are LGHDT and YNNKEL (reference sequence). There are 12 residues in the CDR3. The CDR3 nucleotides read TGTGCCAGCAGCCCCAGGGAAAACATTCAGTACTTC. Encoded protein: CASSPRENIQYF.

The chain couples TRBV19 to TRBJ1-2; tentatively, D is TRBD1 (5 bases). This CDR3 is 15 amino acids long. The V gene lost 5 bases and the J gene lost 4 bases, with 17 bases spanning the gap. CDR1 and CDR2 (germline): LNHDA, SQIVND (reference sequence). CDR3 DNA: TGTGCCAGTAGTCTGGCGTCGGGACTGATCTATGGCTACACCTTC. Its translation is CASSLASGLIYGYTF.

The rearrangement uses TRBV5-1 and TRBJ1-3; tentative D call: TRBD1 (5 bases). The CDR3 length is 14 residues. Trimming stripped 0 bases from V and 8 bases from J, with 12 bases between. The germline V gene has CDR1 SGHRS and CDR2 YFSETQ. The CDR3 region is CASSLAGDGDTIYF. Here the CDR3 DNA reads TGCGCCAGCAGCTTGGCCGGGGACGGGGACACCATATATTTT.

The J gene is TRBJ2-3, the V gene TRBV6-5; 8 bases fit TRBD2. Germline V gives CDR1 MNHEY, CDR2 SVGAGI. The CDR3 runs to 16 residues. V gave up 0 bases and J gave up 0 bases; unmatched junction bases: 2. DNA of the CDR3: TGTGCCAGCAGTTACTCTAGCGGGGAAAGCACAGATACGCAGTATTTT. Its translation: CASSYSSGESTDTQYF.

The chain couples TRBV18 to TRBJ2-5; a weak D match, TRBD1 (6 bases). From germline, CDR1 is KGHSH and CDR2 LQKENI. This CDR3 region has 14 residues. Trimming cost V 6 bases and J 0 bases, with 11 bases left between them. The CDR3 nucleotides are TGTGCCAGCTCGCCCGACAGGAACCAAGAGACCCAGTACTTC. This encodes CASSPDRNQETQYF.

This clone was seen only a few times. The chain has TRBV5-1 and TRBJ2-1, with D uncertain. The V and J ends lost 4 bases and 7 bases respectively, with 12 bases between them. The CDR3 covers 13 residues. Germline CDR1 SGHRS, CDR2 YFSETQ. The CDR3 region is CASSLDGVNEQFF. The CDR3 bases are TGCGCCAGCAGCCTGGACGGAGTGAATGAGCAGTTCTTC.

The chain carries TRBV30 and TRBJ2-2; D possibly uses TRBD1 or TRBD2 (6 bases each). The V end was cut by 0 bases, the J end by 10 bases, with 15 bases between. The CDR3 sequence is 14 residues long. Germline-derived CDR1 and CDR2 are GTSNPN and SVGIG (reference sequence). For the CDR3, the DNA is TGTGCCTGGAGTGTACGTACGGGGGCGGAGGAGCTGTTTTTT. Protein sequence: CAWSVRTGAEELFF.

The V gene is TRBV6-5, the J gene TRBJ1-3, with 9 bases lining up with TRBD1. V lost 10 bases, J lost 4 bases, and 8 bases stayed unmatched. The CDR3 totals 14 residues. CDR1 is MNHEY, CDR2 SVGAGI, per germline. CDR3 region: CATLDRGFGNTIYF. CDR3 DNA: TGTGCCACCTTGGACAGGGGTTTCGGAAACACCATATATTTT.

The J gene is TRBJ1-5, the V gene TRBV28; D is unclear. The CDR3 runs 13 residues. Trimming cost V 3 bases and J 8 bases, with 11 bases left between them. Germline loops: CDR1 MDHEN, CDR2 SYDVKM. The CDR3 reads CASSFNLRKPQHF. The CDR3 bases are TGTGCCAGCAGTTTTAACCTCAGGAAGCCCCAGCATTTT.

The DNA of the CDR3 is TGTGCCAGCAGTTGGTCCGGTACAAATTACAATGAGCAGTTCTTC. This translates into CASSWSGTNYNEQFF. The chain is built from TRBV6-5 and TRBJ2-1; D is undetermined. CDR1 and CDR2 from the germline V gene are MNHEY and SVGAGI. The CDR3 contains 15 residues. Between the trimmed V and J ends, which lost 4 bases and 4 bases, there was a span of 14 bases.

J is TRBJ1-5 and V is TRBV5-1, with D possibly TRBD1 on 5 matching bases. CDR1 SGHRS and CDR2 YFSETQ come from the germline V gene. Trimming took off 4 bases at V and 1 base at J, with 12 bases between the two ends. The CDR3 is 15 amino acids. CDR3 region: CASSRGDGSNQPQHF. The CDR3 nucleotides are TGCGCCAGCAGCAGAGGGGATGGGAGCAATCAGCCCCAGCATTTT.

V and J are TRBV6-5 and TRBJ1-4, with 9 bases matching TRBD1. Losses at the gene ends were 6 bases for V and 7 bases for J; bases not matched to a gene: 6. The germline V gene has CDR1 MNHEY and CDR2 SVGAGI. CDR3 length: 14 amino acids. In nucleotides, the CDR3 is TGTGCCAGCAGATCACAGGGGGCGAGTGAAAAACTGTTTTTT. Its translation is CASRSQGASEKLFF.

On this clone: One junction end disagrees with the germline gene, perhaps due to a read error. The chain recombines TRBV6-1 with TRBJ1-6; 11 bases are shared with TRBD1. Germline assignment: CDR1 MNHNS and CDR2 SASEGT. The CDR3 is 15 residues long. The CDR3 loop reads CASREGTGGNSPLHF. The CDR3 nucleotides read TGTGCCAGCAGAGAAGGGACAGGGGGAAATTCACCCCTCCACTTT.

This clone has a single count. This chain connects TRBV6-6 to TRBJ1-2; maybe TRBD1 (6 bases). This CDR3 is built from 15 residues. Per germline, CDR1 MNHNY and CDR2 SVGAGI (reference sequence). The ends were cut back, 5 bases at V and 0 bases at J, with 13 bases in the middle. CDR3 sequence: CASSRTGLANYGYTF. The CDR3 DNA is TGTGCCAGCAGTAGAACAGGGTTAGCTAACTATGGCTACACCTTC.

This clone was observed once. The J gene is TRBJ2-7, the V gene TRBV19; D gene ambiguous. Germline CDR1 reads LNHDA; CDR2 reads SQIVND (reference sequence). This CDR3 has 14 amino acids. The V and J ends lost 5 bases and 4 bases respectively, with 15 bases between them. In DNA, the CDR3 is TGTGCCAGTAGTTCCTCGGCACTTCCTTACGAGCAGTACTTC. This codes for CASSSSALPYEQYF.

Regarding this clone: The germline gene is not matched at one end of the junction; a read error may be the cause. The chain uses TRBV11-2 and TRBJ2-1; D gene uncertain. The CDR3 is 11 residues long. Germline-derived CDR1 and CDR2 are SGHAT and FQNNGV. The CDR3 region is CASSQYNERFF. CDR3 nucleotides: TGTGCCAGCAGCCAATACAATGAGCGGTTCTTC.

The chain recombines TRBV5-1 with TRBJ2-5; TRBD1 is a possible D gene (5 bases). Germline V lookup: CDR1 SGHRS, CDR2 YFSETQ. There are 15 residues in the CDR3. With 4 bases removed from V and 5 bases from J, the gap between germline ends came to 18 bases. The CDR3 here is CASSPTQLGAETQYF. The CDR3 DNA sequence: TGCGCCAGCAGCCCCACACAGTTAGGGGCGGAGACCCAGTACTTC. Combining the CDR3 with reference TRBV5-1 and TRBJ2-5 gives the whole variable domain KAGVTQTPRYLIKTRGQQVTLSCSPISGHRSVSWYQQTPGQGLQFLFEYFSETQRNKGNFPGRFSGRQFSNSRSEMNVSTLELGDSALYLCASSPTQLGAETQYFGPGTRLLVL.

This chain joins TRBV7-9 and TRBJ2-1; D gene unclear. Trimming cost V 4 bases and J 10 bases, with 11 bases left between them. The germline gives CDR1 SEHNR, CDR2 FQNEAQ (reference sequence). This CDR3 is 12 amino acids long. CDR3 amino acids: CASSSLTREQFF. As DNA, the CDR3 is TGTGCCAGCAGCTCCCTGACGAGAGAGCAGTTCTTC.

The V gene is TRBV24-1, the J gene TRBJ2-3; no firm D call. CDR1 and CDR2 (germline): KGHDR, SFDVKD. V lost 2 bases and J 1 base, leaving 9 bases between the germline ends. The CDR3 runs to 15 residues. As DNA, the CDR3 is TGTGCCACCAGTGATTCCGGCCAGGGCACAGATACGCAGTATTTT. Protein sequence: CATSDSGQGTDTQYF.